One T cell receptor (beta chain) is described in this entry. The sample is drawn from a study of blood T cell repertoires in COVID-19. At the level of the study: Italy, Spain and the United States were the sources of the convalescent and acute COVID-19 samples. PBMCs, B-cell-depleted T cells, or T cells were the source of the cDNA or gDNA that made up the material.

Original data processing: Scientists estimated how many nucleated cells there were by amplifying reference gene primers. Generated by immunoSEQ multiplex PCR, the TCRdb table keeps only in-frame clones and is missing some. For V, J and clone size, that table is used; D and trimming come from the DNA. This sample has about 94,000 clones; roughly 80% occur once, and the top ten carry roughly 45%. The sequenced sample was peripheral blood. The TCR was taken from a human donor in a cohort sampled during active COVID-19.

Here the CDR3 reads CASSLQRGQAEGGYTF. The CDR3 DNA sequence: TGCGCCAGCAGCTTGCAACGCGGACAGGCAGAGGGGGGCTACACCTTC. V usage is TRBV5-1 and J usage is TRBJ1-2; 7 positions agree with TRBD1. Germline loops: CDR1 SGHRS, CDR2 YFSETQ. This CDR3 is 16 amino acids long. The trim removed 1 base at V and 8 bases at J, leaving 14 bases unmatched.